The 23 T cell receptor beta chains below come from one sample, sequenced in a study of blood T cell repertoires in COVID-19 (dated by TCRdb to the early 2020s). Library preparation used the immunoSEQ multiplex PCR assay. Not all clones reach the TCRdb copy of this immuneACCESS table, which keeps in-frame sequences only. Checked studies attribute under half of the gap to unresolved V genes and leave the rest unexplained. In all, the sample holds about 190,000 clones, and almost 80% of those were seen once. Approximately 15% of the sample comes from the top ten. The specimen was peripheral blood. The receptors were sampled from a man aged 60 to 69 with active or convalescent COVID-19.

The J gene is TRBJ2-2, the V gene TRBV5-1; 8 positions match TRBD2. The germline gives CDR1 SGHRS, CDR2 YFSETQ. The CDR3 sequence is 17 residues long. V shed 4 bases and J 2 bases; nucleotides not matched to a gene: 10. The CDR3 bases are TGCGCCAGCAGCCCCCTTCAGACTAGCGCTAACACCGGGGAGCTGTTTTTT. Translation: CASSPLQTSANTGELFF.

The V gene is TRBV10-3, the J gene TRBJ2-2; 9 bases map to TRBD1. Germline-derived CDR1 and CDR2 are ENHRY and SYGVKD. The ends lost 3 bases at V and 0 bases at J; junction bases unmatched: 14. The CDR3 totals 20 residues. The CDR3 loop reads CAISDPYRGRIYANTGELFF. The CDR3 DNA is TGTGCCATCAGTGATCCCTACAGGGGGCGAATTTACGCGAACACCGGGGAGCTGTTTTTT.

The rearrangement uses TRBV2 and TRBJ2-7; 9 bases line up with TRBD2. J was trimmed by 3 bases and V by 0 bases; bases with no gene match: 3. This CDR3 region has 15 residues. Germline V CDR1 and CDR2: SNHLY, FYNNEI. CDR3 sequence reads: CASSEASSGDYEQYF. Written as DNA, the CDR3 is TGTGCCAGCAGTGAAGCGTCTAGCGGGGACTACGAGCAGTACTTC.

The V and J genes are TRBV14 and TRBJ1-2; weak D call: TRBD1 (6 bases). Trimming removed 1 base from V and 4 bases from J, with 13 bases in between. This CDR3 region has 15 residues. Germline CDR1 is SGHDN and CDR2 is FVKESK. CDR3 in DNA: TGTGCCAGCAGCCAAGGCGCGGCGACAGGCTATGGCTACACCTTC. Its protein product is CASSQGAATGYGYTF.

This chain uses TRBV27 with TRBJ2-2, with D possibly matching TRBD2 (5 bases). CDR1 is MNHEY, CDR2 SMNVEV, per germline (reference sequence). V was trimmed by 2 bases and J by 1 base, leaving 11 bases between them. The CDR3 is made up of 16 amino acids. The CDR3 region has the DNA TGTGCCAGCAGTTTAATAACCCGGGGGAACACCGGGGAGCTGTTTTTT. Protein sequence: CASSLITRGNTGELFF.

This clone was detected only a few times. One junction end disagrees with the germline gene, perhaps due to a read error. The chain has TRBV6-1 and TRBJ2-2, with TRBD2 identical over 8 bases. CDR3 length: 13 residues. Germline CDR1 is MNHNS and CDR2 is SASEGT. CDR3 protein: CASSKAGAGELFF. The CDR3 nucleotides read TGTGCCAGCAGTAAAGCGGGAGCCGGGGAGCTGTTTTTT.

The gene calls are TRBV3-1 (or the pseudogene TRBV3-2) and TRBJ2-1; tentative D call: TRBD2 (5 bases). The CDR3 consists of 16 residues. The germline V gene has CDR1 LGHDT and CDR2 YNNKEL (reference sequence). Trimming took 0 bases from V and 8 from J, leaving 17 bases between them. CDR3 in DNA: TGTGCCAGCAGCCAAGAAGCTTTCGTTGGAGGCGATGAGCAGTTCTTC. Its translation is CASSQEAFVGGDEQFF.

The genes are TRBV7-9 and TRBJ1-4, with TRBD1 as a possible D gene (6 bases). Germline loops: CDR1 SEHNR, CDR2 FQNEAQ (reference sequence). Trimming removed 1 base at V and 9 bases at J, with 9 bases between. CDR3 length: 13 amino acids. The CDR3 loop reads CASSLDREKKLFF. The CDR3 DNA reads TGTGCCAGCAGCTTAGACAGGGAGAAAAAACTGTTTTTT.

The table lists this clone with a count of one. The rearrangement uses TRBV5-4 and TRBJ2-2; TRBD2 aligns across 15 bases. In germline, CDR1 is SGHNT, CDR2 YYREEE (reference sequence). Losses at the gene ends were 5 bases for V and 6 bases for J; bases not matched to a gene: 8. This CDR3 has 17 residues. The chain's CDR3 is CASRTGLAGGGAGELFF. DNA for the CDR3: TGTGCCAGCAGGACGGGACTAGCGGGAGGAGGGGCCGGGGAGCTGTTTTTT.

The rearrangement joins TRBV24-1 to TRBJ2-2, with 8 bases matching TRBD2. The length of the CDR3 is 17 residues. Germline CDR1 KGHDR, CDR2 SFDVKD. Trimming removed 1 base from V and 0 bases from J; junction bases left unmatched: 3. Here the CDR3 DNA reads TGTGCCACCAGTGATTTAAGACTAGCGTCGAACACCGGGGAGCTGTTTTTT. Its translation: CATSDLRLASNTGELFF.

CDR3 sequence (DNA): TGTGCCAGTAGAGACAGGACCTATAATGAAAAACTGTTTTTT. Translation gives CASRDRTYNEKLFF. The chain carries TRBV19 and TRBJ1-4; D is possibly TRBD1 (6 bases). Trimming cost V 6 bases and J 4 bases, with 12 bases left between them. Germline CDR1 is LNHDA and CDR2 is SQIVND (reference sequence). This CDR3 region has 14 residues.

Turning to this clone: Mismatch with germline at one junction end may stem from a read error. The rearrangement joins TRBV12-3 or TRBV12-4 to TRBJ1-2; TRBD1 agrees at 7 bases. CDR3 size: 13 residues. The CDR3 DNA sequence: TGTGCCAGCACCCGAATAGCCGGGACAGAGGGCTCTTTC. Translating gives CASTRIAGTEGSF.

J is TRBJ2-7 and V is TRBV5-1, with no clear D. Trimming pared 4 bases from V and 5 bases from J, leaving 16 bases between. Germline V gene data show CDR1 as SGHRS and CDR2 as YFSETQ. The CDR3 runs 14 residues. The CDR3 is CASSVSRQANEQYF. The CDR3 coding sequence is TGCGCCAGCAGCGTCTCACGGCAGGCCAACGAGCAGTACTTC.

This chain links TRBV6-2 or TRBV6-3 with TRBJ2-1; 10 positions agree with TRBD1. After removal of 4 bases from V and 8 bases from J, the junction contained 8 bases not matched to a gene. This CDR3 spans 15 amino acids. CDR1 is MNHEY, CDR2 SVGEGT, per germline. The CDR3 sequence is CASSFPGQGDDEQFF. DNA of the CDR3: TGTGCCAGCAGTTTCCCCGGACAGGGGGACGATGAGCAGTTCTTC.

The chain is built from TRBV15 and TRBJ1-1; 7 positions agree with TRBD1. The CDR3 extends over 15 amino acids. In germline, CDR1 is LNHNV, CDR2 YYDKDF (reference sequence). Losses at the gene ends were 5 bases for V and 0 bases for J; bases not matched to a gene: 6. The chain's CDR3 is CATSLRTGLNTEAFF. CDR3 DNA: TGTGCCACCAGCCTTAGGACAGGCCTGAACACTGAAGCTTTCTTT.

V usage is TRBV4-2 and J usage is TRBJ1-5; 7 bases agree with TRBD1. The length of the CDR3 is 14 residues. V was clipped by 1 base and J by 5 bases; unmatched bases: 2. Per germline, CDR1 LGHNA and CDR2 YNFKEQ. The CDR3 reads CASSQGQGHQPQHF. DNA of the CDR3: TGTGCCAGCAGCCAAGGACAGGGTCATCAGCCCCAGCATTTT.

This sequence joins TRBV4-3 and TRBJ2-3, with D possibly being TRBD1 (5 bases). Trimming removed 0 bases from V and 5 bases from J, with 12 bases in between. Germline CDR1 reads LGHNA; CDR2 reads YSLEER. The CDR3 sequence is 15 residues long. CDR3 protein: CASSQDPGQRDTQYF. The CDR3 bases are TGCGCCAGCAGCCAAGATCCAGGGCAGCGAGATACGCAGTATTTT.

This clone has only one observation. The CDR3 DNA follows: TGTGCCAGCAGCCAAGGGGGGTGGCGGGGACCCGGCACTGAAGCTTTCTTT. This sequence encodes CASSQGGWRGPGTEAFF. The chain uses TRBV14 and TRBJ1-1; TRBD1 might be the D (5 bases). CDR1 and CDR2 from the germline V gene are SGHDN and FVKESK. This CDR3 is built from 17 residues. The ends were cut back, 1 base at V and 4 bases at J, with 19 bases in the middle.

The rearrangement links TRBV7-2 to TRBJ2-6; D unclear. V lost 8 bases, J lost 0 bases, and 11 bases lay in between. The V gene's germline CDR1 is SGHTA and CDR2 FQGNSA. The CDR3 loop spans 15 amino acids. Here the CDR3 reads CASRQASSGANVLTF. The CDR3 nucleotides read TGTGCCAGCCGCCAGGCAAGCTCTGGGGCCAACGTCCTGACTTTC.

The chain joins TRBV7-9 to TRBJ2-7; possibly TRBD2 for D (6 bases). Germline CDR1 SEHNR, CDR2 FQNEAQ (reference sequence). The CDR3 loop spans 15 amino acids. Trimming took off 1 base at V and 4 bases at J, with 14 bases between the two ends. For the CDR3, the DNA is TGTGCCAGCAGCTTAGGGGGACTGGGCAATTACGAGCAGTACTTC. Translating it yields CASSLGGLGNYEQYF.

The V gene is TRBV19, the J gene TRBJ2-1, with 9 positions matching TRBD2. The CDR3 consists of 16 residues. Trimming removed 4 bases from V and 6 bases from J; junction bases left unmatched: 10. From germline, CDR1 is LNHDA and CDR2 SQIVND (reference sequence). CDR3 residues: CASSKAGGPTGNEQFF. In DNA form, the CDR3 reads TGTGCCAGTAGTAAGGCGGGAGGGCCGACTGGCAATGAGCAGTTCTTC.

J is TRBJ2-1 and V is TRBV7-2; the D gene is possibly TRBD2 (5 bases). V lost 1 base and J 5 bases, leaving 9 bases between the germline ends. Germline CDR1 is SGHTA and CDR2 is FQGNSA. The CDR3 is made up of 14 amino acids. The CDR3 loop is CASSLEAGDNEQFF. Written as DNA, the CDR3 is TGTGCCAGCAGCTTAGAGGCGGGCGACAATGAGCAGTTCTTC.

V gene TRBV7-8 combines with J gene TRBJ1-5; the match to TRBD1 covers 10 bases. The CDR3 extends over 16 amino acids. Looked up from germline, CDR1 is SGHVS and CDR2 is FQNEAQ. The junction had 12 bases not matched to a gene; V was cut back by 8 bases and J by 5 bases. DNA of the CDR3: TGTGCCAGCTCCCCGGGACAGGGGCTTGTTCATCAGCCCCAGCATTTT. Translated, it gives CASSPGQGLVHQPQHF.